This is a list of T cell receptor beta chains from one sample in a study of beta chain features in type 1 diabetes. Repertoires were generated with immunoSEQ multiplex PCR, while TCRdb's copy carries only in-frame clones and drops some. The sample shows around 240,000 clones, 9.6% of them seen only once. The sequenced sample was naive CD4+ T cells from blood. The receptor source for this set is a woman in her late teens or twenties in good health. The conserved cysteine and the conserved F or W are not part of the CDR3 here.

CDR3 protein	V gene	J gene
ASSLQGTGTQY	TRBV5-1	TRBJ2-5
ASSLARTPGNTIY	TRBV7-9	TRBJ1-3
ASRATGLYEQY	TRBV6-1	TRBJ2-7
ASSGGQETQY	TRBV5-1	TRBJ2-5
ASSFGTIPPNYGYT	TRBV5-1	TRBJ1-2
ASSYRHLNTEAF	TRBV6-5	TRBJ1-1
AWSADTQY	TRBV30	TRBJ2-3
ASAPRGGSGANVLT	TRBV7-6	TRBJ2-6
ASSLRGAGPRSEQF	TRBV5-6	TRBJ2-1
ASGRPPYEQY	TRBV7-9	TRBJ2-7
ASSVGAGSNTEAF	TRBV9	TRBJ1-1
SAKTSGLYEQY	TRBV29-1	TRBJ2-7
ASSPSRGEDTEAF	TRBV19	TRBJ1-1
ASSLGGGTEAF	TRBV5-1	TRBJ1-1